This T cell receptor beta chain emerged from a study of PD-1 blockade in classical Hodgkin lymphoma. The repertoire was sequenced with immunoSEQ multiplex PCR; TCRdb's copy has only in-frame clones and lacks some. The table includes approximately 15,000 clones, about four fifths detected once. General observations from the study: A significant rise in TCR diversity by C4D1 was seen for CD4+ but not CD8+ cells. Baseline TCR diversity was reportedly lower in newly diagnosed patients than in healthy donors. It was reported as lower still in relapsed/refractory patients.

CDR1 and CDR2 from the germline V gene are SQVTM and ANQGSEA. Trimming stripped 4 bases from V and 4 bases from J, with 13 bases between. This CDR3 contains 13 residues. Relapse was seen in all patients after autologous stem cell transplantation, and brentuximab vedotin exposure was variable. Complete response, partial response or progressive disease were the best responses. By share, this clone counts as medium-sized. Its antigen is as yet unknown. J is TRBJ1-1 and V is TRBV29-1; no reliable D call. The source was peripheral blood mononuclear cells (PBMCs), collected at baseline. This TCR was sampled from a human donor with classical Hodgkin lymphoma. The CDR3 loop reads CSVVDQVGTEAFF. The CDR3, as DNA: TGCAGCGTTGTGGATCAAGTAGGCACTGAAGCTTTCTTT.